This T cell receptor beta chain was documented in a study of cytomegalovirus exposure and HLA in healthy donors. As for the study in general: Among the roughly 370 genotyped donors, 70% to 85% were placed in the Caucasian-associated ancestry cluster.

Trimming cost V 3 bases and J 3 bases; bases outside gene matches: 15. This CDR3 has 18 amino acids. Healthy bone marrow donors supplied every sample. Whole-study findings and limits: Reportedly, TCR beta sequences accurately predicted HLA-A and HLA-B alleles in most subjects.

Primers: 60 Vbeta forward and 13 Jbeta reverse. TCRdb's copy holds only in-frame clones and misses some; the assay was immunoSEQ multiplex PCR. The sample comprises 150,000 to 200,000 clones, under 80% of which are singletons, and about 2.5% rests with the top ten. To note about this clone: The antigen is not known.

V is TRBV5-7 and J is TRBJ2-3, with 8 bases identical to TRBD2. TRBV5-7 falls under the ORF class, with uncertain function. This sequence originates from a human donor in good health. Sequenced: PBMCs. This CDR3 reads CASSCYPLGGDGTDTQYF. For the CDR3, the DNA is TGTGCCAGCAGCTGCTACCCCCTCGGGGGGGATGGAACAGATACGCAGTATTTT.